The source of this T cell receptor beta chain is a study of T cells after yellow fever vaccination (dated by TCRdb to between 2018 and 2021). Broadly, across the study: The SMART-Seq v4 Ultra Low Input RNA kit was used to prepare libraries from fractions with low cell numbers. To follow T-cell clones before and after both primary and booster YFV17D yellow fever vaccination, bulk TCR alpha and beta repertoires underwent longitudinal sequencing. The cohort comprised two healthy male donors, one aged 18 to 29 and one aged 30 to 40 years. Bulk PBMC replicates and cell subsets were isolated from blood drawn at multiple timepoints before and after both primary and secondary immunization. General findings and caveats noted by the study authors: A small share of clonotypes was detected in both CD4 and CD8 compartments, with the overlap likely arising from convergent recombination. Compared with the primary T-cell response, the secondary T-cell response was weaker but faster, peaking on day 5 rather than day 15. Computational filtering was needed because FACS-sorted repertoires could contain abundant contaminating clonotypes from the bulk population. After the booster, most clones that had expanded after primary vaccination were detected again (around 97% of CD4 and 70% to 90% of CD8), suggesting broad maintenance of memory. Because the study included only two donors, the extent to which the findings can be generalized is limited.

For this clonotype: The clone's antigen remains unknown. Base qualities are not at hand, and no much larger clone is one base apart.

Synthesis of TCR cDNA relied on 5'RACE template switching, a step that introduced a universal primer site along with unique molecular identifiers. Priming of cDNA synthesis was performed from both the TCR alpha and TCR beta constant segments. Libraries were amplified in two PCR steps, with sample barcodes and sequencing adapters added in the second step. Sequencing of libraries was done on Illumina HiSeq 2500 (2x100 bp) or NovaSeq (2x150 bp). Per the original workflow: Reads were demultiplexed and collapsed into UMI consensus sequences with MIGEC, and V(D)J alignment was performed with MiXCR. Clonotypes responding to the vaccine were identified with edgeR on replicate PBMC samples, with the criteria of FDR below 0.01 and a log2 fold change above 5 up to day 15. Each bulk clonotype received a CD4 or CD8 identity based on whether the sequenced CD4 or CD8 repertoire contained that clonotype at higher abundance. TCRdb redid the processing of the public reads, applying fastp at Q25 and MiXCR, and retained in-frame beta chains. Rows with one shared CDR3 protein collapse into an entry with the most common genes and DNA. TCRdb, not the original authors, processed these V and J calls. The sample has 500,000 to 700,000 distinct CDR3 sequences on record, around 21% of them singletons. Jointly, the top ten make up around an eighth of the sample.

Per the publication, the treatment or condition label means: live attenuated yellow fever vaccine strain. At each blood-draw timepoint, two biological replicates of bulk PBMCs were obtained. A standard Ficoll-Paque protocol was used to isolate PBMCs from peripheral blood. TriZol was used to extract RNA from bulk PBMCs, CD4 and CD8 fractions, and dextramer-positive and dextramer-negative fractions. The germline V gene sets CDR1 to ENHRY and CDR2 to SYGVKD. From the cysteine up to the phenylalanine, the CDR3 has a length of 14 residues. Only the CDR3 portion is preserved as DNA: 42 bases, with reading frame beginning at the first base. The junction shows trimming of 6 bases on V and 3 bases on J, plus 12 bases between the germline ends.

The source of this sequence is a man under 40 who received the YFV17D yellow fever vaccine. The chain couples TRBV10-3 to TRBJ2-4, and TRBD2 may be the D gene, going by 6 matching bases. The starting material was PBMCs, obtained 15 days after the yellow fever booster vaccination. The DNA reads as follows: TGTGCCATCAGCGAGCCGGGGGACAAAAACATTCAGTACTTC. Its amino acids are CAISEPGDKNIQYF.